This T cell receptor beta chain was recovered during a study of cytomegalovirus exposure and HLA in healthy donors. Clones were read by immunoSEQ multiplex PCR, and TCRdb kept only the in-frame ones, dropping some. The sample includes 250,000 or so clones, about 90% of them seen just once. CDR1 is SQVTM and CDR2 is ANQGSEA in the germline V gene. Trimming shortened V by 0 bases and J by 7 bases, and 0 bases separated the two germline ends. The CDR3 has 9 amino acids. Study observations and caveats: There were a few CMV-associated chains whose specificity for CMV antigens was confirmed in vitro. The listing of 150 to 200 TCR beta chains classed them as cytomegalovirus-associated.

As for this clone: Its antigen is as yet unknown.

The donors formed part of the approximately 120-subject validation cohort, distinct from the approximately 630-subject first cohort. This receptor was taken from a man between 18 and 35 years old in good health and CMV-seropositive. Specimen: PBMCs. This sequence joins TRBV29-1 and TRBJ2-5; the D is unclear. The CDR3 nucleotides are TGCAGCGTTGAAGAGACCCAGTACTTC. It is translated as CSVEETQYF.